These 22 T cell receptor beta chains were all obtained from the same sample, sequenced in a study of blood T cell repertoires in COVID-19. Produced via immunoSEQ multiplex PCR; TCRdb's table is partial and in-frame only. The sample lists about 150,000 clones, 87% occurring once. The sequenced sample consisted of peripheral blood. All receptors come from a man in his fifties who had recovered from COVID-19.

V is TRBV7-7 and J is TRBJ2-5, with 11 bases matching TRBD1. CDR3 length: 14 amino acids. CDR1 and CDR2 (germline): SSHAT, FNYEAQ (reference sequence). V was clipped by 1 base and J by 7 bases; unmatched bases: 2. DNA for the CDR3: TGTGCCAGCAGCTTAGACGGGACAGGGGGGACCCAGTACTTC. This codes for CASSLDGTGGTQYF.

The chain has TRBV12-3 or TRBV12-4 and TRBJ1-2; unclear D gene. The CDR3 totals 13 residues. Trimming removed 8 bases from V and 8 bases from J, with 18 bases in between. CDR3 DNA: TGTGCCAGCCCTCCCCCCGGGATGGGGGGCTACACCTTC. Protein sequence: CASPPPGMGGYTF.

This chain links TRBV3-1 (or the pseudogene TRBV3-2) with TRBJ2-7; D remains ambiguous. V was shortened by 1 base and J by 0 bases, with 4 bases between the two germline ends. The CDR3 consists of 13 residues. Germline lookup yields CDR1 LGHDT and CDR2 YNNKEL (reference sequence). The DNA of the CDR3 is TGTGCCAGCAGCCAAGGACTCTCCTACGAGCAGTACTTC. Its translation: CASSQGLSYEQYF.

V gene TRBV6-5 combines with J gene TRBJ1-5, with D unclear. V lost 6 bases, J lost 4 bases, and 16 bases lay in between. CDR3 length: 15 residues. Germline V gene sequence: CDR1 MNHEY, CDR2 SVGAGI. The CDR3 region is CASSLSPSKNQPQHF. The CDR3 DNA is TGTGCCAGCAGCCTCTCCCCTAGTAAGAATCAGCCCCAGCATTTT.

CDR3 in amino acids: CASSTIAGTDNEQFF. CDR3 nucleotides: TGTGCCAGCTCGACGATCGCCGGGACTGACAATGAGCAGTTCTTC. V usage is TRBV18 and J usage is TRBJ2-1; possibly TRBD2 for D (6 bases). CDR1 and CDR2 (germline): KGHSH, LQKENI. The V and J ends lost 6 bases and 5 bases respectively, with 17 bases between them. The CDR3 has 15 residues. The whole variable domain, filled in from reference TRBV18 and TRBJ2-1, reads NAGVMQNPRHLVRRRGQEARLRCSPMKGHSHVYWYRQLPEEGLKFMVYLQKENIIDESGMPKERFSAEFPKEGPSILRIQQVVRGDSAAYFCASSTIAGTDNEQFFGPGTRLTVL.

V gene TRBV2 combines with J gene TRBJ1-1, with 7 bases matching TRBD1. The CDR3 is 19 amino acids. Germline trimming cut 2 bases from V and 8 bases from J; bases unmatched to any gene: 23. Germline-derived CDR1 and CDR2 are SNHLY and FYNNEI. This CDR3 reads CASSESPPGGRTGLGEAFF. CDR3 in DNA: TGTGCCAGCAGTGAATCCCCGCCAGGGGGGCGTACAGGGTTGGGCGAAGCTTTCTTT.

The CDR3 DNA sequence: TGCGCCAGCAGCTCCTTTGACGAGCAGTACTTC. This encodes CASSSFDEQYF. The chain employs TRBV5-1 and TRBJ2-7; D remains unclear. Per the germline V gene, CDR1 is SGHRS and CDR2 is YFSETQ. V lost 3 bases and J 5 bases, leaving 6 bases between the germline ends. The CDR3 loop spans 11 amino acids.

This clone showed up just a few times. This sequence joins TRBV9 and TRBJ2-1, with D unresolved. Trimming pared 4 bases from V and 3 bases from J, leaving 5 bases between. The CDR3 covers 12 residues. The V gene's germline CDR1 is SGDLS and CDR2 YYNGEE. The CDR3 region is CASSPNYNEQFF. CDR3 nucleotides: TGTGCCAGCAGCCCCAACTACAATGAGCAGTTCTTC. Full variable domain (remainder filled in from reference TRBV9 and TRBJ2-1): DSGVTQTPKHLITATGQRVTLRCSPRSGDLSVYWYQQSLDQGLQFLIQYYNGEERAKGNILERFSAQQFPDLHSELNLSSLELGDSALYFCASSPNYNEQFFGPGTRLTVL.

The chain recombines TRBV27 with TRBJ1-2, with 7 bases aligning to TRBD1. The length of the CDR3 is 17 residues. V lost 5 bases to trimming and J lost 0 bases; unmatched junction nucleotides: 12. CDR1 and CDR2 from the germline V gene are MNHEY and SMNVEV (reference sequence). CDR3 region: CASSPLQSGQTNYGYTF. The CDR3, as DNA: TGTGCCAGCAGTCCCCTACAATCGGGACAGACTAACTATGGCTACACCTTC.

The rearrangement links TRBV15 to TRBJ1-3, with D hard to call. Germline loops: CDR1 LNHNV, CDR2 YYDKDF (reference sequence). The CDR3 sequence is 13 residues long. Between the trimmed V and J ends, which lost 6 bases and 2 bases, there was a span of 8 bases. The CDR3 DNA follows: TGTGCCACCAGTCGGGGTACTGGAAACACCATATATTTT. Protein sequence: CATSRGTGNTIYF.

The chain carries TRBV7-7 and TRBJ2-1; 13 positions match TRBD2. From germline, CDR1 is SSHAT and CDR2 FNYEAQ (reference sequence). The CDR3 covers 18 residues. V shed 1 base and J 3 bases; nucleotides not matched to a gene: 6. For the CDR3, the DNA is TGTGCCAGCAGCTTAGGGACTAGCGGGGGTGGATTCTACAATGAGCAGTTCTTC. Translating gives CASSLGTSGGGFYNEQFF.

V is TRBV6-4 and J is TRBJ1-6; D is possibly TRBD1 (5 bases). The germline V gene has CDR1 MRHNA and CDR2 SNTAGT. The CDR3 covers 13 residues. Trimming took off 4 bases at V and 8 bases at J, with 9 bases between the two ends. CDR3 sequence reads: CASSVDSDSPLHF. CDR3 DNA: TGTGCCAGCAGTGTCGACAGCGATTCACCCCTCCACTTT.

V usage is TRBV11-3 and J usage is TRBJ2-3, with 16 nucleotides matching TRBD2. Looked up from germline, CDR1 is SGHNT and CDR2 is YENEEA. Unmatched junction bases numbered 12, after V lost 5 bases and J lost 4 bases. The CDR3 spans 19 residues. The CDR3 sequence is CASSPDGGTSGGAADTQYF. The CDR3 DNA follows: TGTGCCAGCAGCCCAGATGGCGGGACTAGCGGGGGGGCTGCAGATACGCAGTATTTT.

This clone was detected once. Other nucleotide sequences in the sample specify the same CDR3. The J gene is TRBJ1-1, the V gene TRBV6-5; D gene unclear. CDR1 and CDR2 (germline): MNHEY, SVGAGI. V lost 5 bases to trimming and J lost 2 bases, with 3 bases between them. The CDR3 has 11 residues. CDR3 bases: TGTGCCAGCAGTACAAACACTGAAGCTTTCTTT. Protein product: CASSTNTEAFF.

The CDR3 protein is CASSYWTSSSEQFF. CDR3 sequence (DNA): TGTGCCAGCAGTTACTGGACTAGTTCCAGTGAGCAGTTCTTC. The chain employs TRBV6-5 and TRBJ2-1; 7 bases map to TRBD2. The CDR3 has 14 residues. V trimming: 1 base; J trimming: 9 bases; junction bases outside the gene matches: 6. Germline CDR1 and CDR2: MNHEY and SVGAGI.

The chain couples TRBV5-1 to TRBJ2-3; 9 nucleotides match TRBD2. The germline gives CDR1 SGHRS, CDR2 YFSETQ. V lost 4 bases, J lost 2 bases, and 5 bases stayed unmatched. CDR3 length equals 15 residues. CDR3 bases: TGCGCCAGCAGCATCGCGGGGGGGTACACAGATACGCAGTATTTT. This encodes CASSIAGGYTDTQYF.

The V gene is TRBV6-6, the J gene TRBJ1-5, with TRBD1 matching 7 bases. Germline V lookup: CDR1 MNHNY, CDR2 SVGAGI (reference sequence). With V trimmed by 5 bases and J by 3 bases, 7 bases remained unmatched. This CDR3 is 15 amino acids long. The CDR3 reads CASSGGQAVNQPQHF. CDR3 nucleotides: TGTGCCAGCAGTGGTGGACAGGCCGTCAATCAGCCCCAGCATTTT.

This clone was detected only once. The chain combines TRBV18 with TRBJ1-4, with TRBD1 identical over 9 bases. This CDR3 is built from 14 residues. Germline V gene data show CDR1 as KGHSH and CDR2 as LQKENI. Trimming removed 6 bases from V and 5 bases from J; junction bases left unmatched: 4. The CDR3 bases are TGTGCCAGCTCGGCCGGGACAGGGAATGAAAAACTGTTTTTT. Its protein is CASSAGTGNEKLFF.

The chain has TRBV5-1 and TRBJ2-2; 7 nucleotides agree with TRBD1. V was clipped by 4 bases and J by 3 bases; unmatched bases: 3. This CDR3 comprises 14 residues. The germline V gene encodes CDR1 SGHRS and CDR2 YFSETQ. The CDR3 DNA is TGCGCCAGCAGCCGGACAGGATACACCGGGGAGCTGTTTTTT. Residues: CASSRTGYTGELFF.

This clone was recorded once. The chain employs TRBV5-5 and TRBJ1-1; 7 nucleotides match TRBD1. This CDR3 comprises 15 residues. V was clipped by 4 bases and J by 1 base; unmatched bases: 7. The germline V gene has CDR1 SGHKS and CDR2 YYEKEE (reference sequence). This chain's CDR3 is CASSPRTGTNTEAFF. In nucleotides, the CDR3 is TGTGCCAGCAGCCCGCGGACAGGAACGAACACTGAAGCTTTCTTT. Full variable domain (outside the CDR3, taken from reference TRBV5-5 and TRBJ1-1): DAGVTQSPTHLIKTRGQQVTLRCSPISGHKSVSWYQQVLGQGPQFIFQYYEKEERGRGNFPDRFSARQFPNYSSELNVNALLLGDSALYLCASSPRTGTNTEAFFGQGTRLTVV.

CDR3 protein: CASSYGGGENIQYF. For the CDR3, the DNA is TGTGCCAGCAGTTACGGGGGGGGCGAAAACATTCAGTACTTC. The chain joins TRBV6-5 to TRBJ2-4, with a weak D call TRBD2 (7 bases). The CDR3 spans 14 residues. V shed 2 bases and J shed 5 bases, with 10 bases lying between them. From germline, CDR1 is MNHEY and CDR2 SVGAGI.

This clone was recorded once. Here the CDR3 DNA reads TGTGCCAGCAGCTTATTTCTGGGGGCGAACACTGAAGCTTTCTTT. Residues: CASSLFLGANTEAFF. V and J are TRBV7-8 and TRBJ1-1; weak D call: TRBD1 (6 bases). The CDR3 extends over 15 amino acids. V was pared by 2 bases and J by 1 base, with 11 bases between. Germline V gene lookup returns CDR1 SGHVS and CDR2 FQNEAQ.